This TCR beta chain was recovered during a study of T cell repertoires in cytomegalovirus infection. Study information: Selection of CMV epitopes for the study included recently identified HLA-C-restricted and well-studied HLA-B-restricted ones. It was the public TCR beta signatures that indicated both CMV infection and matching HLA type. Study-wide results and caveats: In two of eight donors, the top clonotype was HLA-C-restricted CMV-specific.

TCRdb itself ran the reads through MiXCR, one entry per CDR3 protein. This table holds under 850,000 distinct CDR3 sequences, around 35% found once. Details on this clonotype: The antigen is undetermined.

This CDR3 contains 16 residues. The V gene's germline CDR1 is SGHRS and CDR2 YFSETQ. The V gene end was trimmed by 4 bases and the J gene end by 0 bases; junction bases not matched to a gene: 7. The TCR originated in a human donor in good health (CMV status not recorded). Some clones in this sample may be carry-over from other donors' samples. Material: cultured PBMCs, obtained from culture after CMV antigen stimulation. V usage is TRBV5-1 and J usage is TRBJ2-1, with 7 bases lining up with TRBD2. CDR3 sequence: CASSQSGGSSYNEQFF. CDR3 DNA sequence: TGCGCCAGCAGCCAGTCCGGGGGGAGCTCCTACAATGAGCAGTTCTTC.